This entry features one T cell receptor (beta chain) sequence. In this sample, this clone turned up a few times. It has no known antigen specificity. The record has no base qualities; no much larger clone is one base away. These data come from a study of blood T cell repertoires in COVID-19 (dated by TCRdb to 2020 to 2021). At the level of the whole study: The collaborator samples originated in the United States, Italy and Spain and spanned the acute and convalescent phases of COVID-19. The material from the prospective study consisted of cDNA or gDNA derived from T cells, B-cell-depleted T cells, or PBMCs. The dataset comprised deeply sampled blood TCRbeta repertoires from subjects exposed to, actively infected with, or recovered from COVID-19. The repertoires were released in a freely available public database intended as a resource for research on the immune response to SARS-CoV-2. Samples came from the ongoing ImmuneRACE study (first 160 participants) plus 1,254 subjects from 6 global collaborators. The sample metadata nearly always contained a de-identified subject ID, COVID-19 status, age in years and sex. Where HLA class I and class II types were available, the types were taken from metadata supplied by the sample provider, not from assay-based typing.

For this chain, trimming is 2 bases at the V end and 4 bases at the J end, and the number of junction bases without a gene match is 7. Including cysteine and phenylalanine, the CDR3 has 16 amino acids. The kept DNA is CDR3 alone, 48 bases in frame from the first base. According to the germline V gene, CDR1 reads SGHTA and CDR2 reads FQGNSA. TCRbeta CDR3 regions were amplified from genomic DNA by means of the immunoSEQ Assay, a bias-controlled multiplex PCR. Per the source publication's procedure: Within the assay, amplification of reference gene primers was used to estimate how many nucleated cells each sample contained. To quantify the absolute abundance of each unique TCRbeta CDR3 rearrangement, sequence reads were collapsed and filtered. For each sample, productive Simpson clonality was calculated by taking the square root of Simpson's diversity index across productive rearrangements. The clones in this table, taken by TCRdb from immuneACCESS, are in-frame only. Not every clone is retained; where verified, under half of the shortfall comes from an unresolved V gene, and the cause of the rest is unknown. Clonal size and the V and J genes are those of that table, whereas D and trimming came from the DNA. The sample table contains about 170,000 clones; only one count was recorded for 80% to 90% of them. Roughly 14% of the sample lies in the top ten.

The study at large found these results: The quantity of clinical and demographic metadata differed by source and by participant and was supplied without curation.

At one collaborating source in Seattle, patients were enrolled during active infection and were followed longitudinally through the course of disease. Each collaborating institution followed its own protocols to collect whole blood in K2EDTA tubes. For TCRbeta analysis, collaborators shipped samples in one of three forms: frozen whole blood, isolated PBMCs, or DNA extracted from either of those sample types. Sequenced sample: peripheral blood. This sequence was found in a woman in her 70s with COVID-19, enrolled during active disease. The rearrangement combines TRBV7-2 with TRBJ2-3; TRBD1 aligns with 9 central bases. The sequenced DNA is TGTGCCAGCAGCTTACCCCAGGGACAGGGTTCAGATACGCAGTATTTT. This encodes CASSLPQGQGSDTQYF.